Below are 20 T cell receptor beta chains sequenced from a single sample in a study of T-cell reconstitution after alpha-beta-depleted transplantation in children. Unique molecular identifiers were used to barcode this TCRbeta library. One entry per CDR3 protein, called by TCRdb with MiXCR from the PCR reads. The table includes 420,000 or so distinct CDR3 sequences, roughly a tenth detected once. This specimen was PBMCs from the stem cell graft donor, taken from the stem cell graft. Receptors were obtained from a human donor who donated a stem cell graft to a child with acute myeloid leukemia.

The chain carries TRBV27 and TRBJ2-1; the match to TRBD2 covers 8 bases. The CDR3 runs to 17 residues. Per the germline V gene, CDR1 is MNHEY and CDR2 is SMNVEV (reference sequence). The ends lost 3 bases at V and 1 base at J; junction bases unmatched: 8. CDR3 loop: CASSFERGSSSYNEQFF. The DNA of the CDR3 is TGTGCCAGCAGTTTCGAGCGGGGGTCCAGTTCCTACAATGAGCAGTTCTTC.

This clonotype occurred a few times. The chain joins TRBV20-1 to TRBJ2-1, with 7 positions matching TRBD2. Germline values: CDR1 DFQATT, CDR2 SNEGSKA (reference sequence). Trimming at V came to 0 bases and at J to 4 bases, leaving 9 bases not matched to a gene. The CDR3 is made up of 16 amino acids. The CDR3 sequence: CSARDRGSAVYNEQFF. CDR3 DNA sequence: TGCAGTGCTAGAGATCGCGGGAGCGCTGTGTACAATGAGCAGTTCTTC.

This clonotype was counted between two and nine times. CDR3 residues: CASRRTGTDYNEQFF. The CDR3 nucleotides read TGTGCCAGCAGACGTACCGGGACCGATTACAATGAGCAGTTCTTC. The genes are TRBV5-6 and TRBJ2-1; D might be TRBD1 or TRBD2, each matching 5 bases. Germline CDR1 is SGHDT and CDR2 is YYEEEE. CDR3 length equals 15 residues. V lost 5 bases and J lost 4, with 16 bases in between.

This clonotype showed up just once. This chain connects TRBV7-2 to TRBJ2-1; TRBD2 agrees at 12 bases. The CDR3 consists of 16 residues. The ends lost 5 bases at V and 8 bases at J; junction bases unmatched: 10. CDR1 SGHTA and CDR2 FQGNSA come from the germline V gene. CDR3 nucleotide sequence: TGTGCCAGCAGCCAATCGCTAGCGGGAGGGCGTGATGAGCAGTTCTTC. As protein: CASSQSLAGGRDEQFF.

This clonotype was recorded at least ten times. The germline gene is not matched at one end of the junction; a read error may be the cause. V is TRBV12-3 or TRBV12-4 and J is TRBJ2-3; D unclear. This CDR3 region has 12 residues. CDR3 sequence (DNA): TGTGCCAGTAGTTTCAGTAGGGATACGCAGTATTTT. Translation: CASSFSRDTQYF.

This clonotype was seen only a few times. The chain recombines TRBV5-5 with TRBJ2-2; D is unresolved. CDR1 and CDR2 from the germline V gene are SGHKS and YYEKEE (reference sequence). The V end lost 3 bases, the J end lost 1 base, and 10 bases lay between the germline ends. CDR3 size: 15 residues. The CDR3 protein is CASSSSGLNTGELFF. For the CDR3, the DNA is TGTGCCAGCAGCTCTTCCGGGTTGAACACCGGGGAGCTGTTTTTT.

The chain uses TRBV25-1 and TRBJ2-7; TRBD2 aligns across 7 bases. There are 14 residues in the CDR3. Germline V lookup: CDR1 MGHDK, CDR2 SYGVNS. With V trimmed by 8 bases and J by 3 bases, 10 bases remained unmatched. CDR3: CASLKSGLSYEQYV. The CDR3 DNA is TGTGCCAGCCTTAAGTCGGGACTAAGCTACGAGCAGTACGTC.

This sequence joins TRBV5-8 and TRBJ2-1, with D perhaps assigned TRBD1 or TRBD2 (7 bases each). This CDR3 comprises 16 residues. V shed 5 bases and J shed 3 bases, with 18 bases lying between them. The germline V gene has CDR1 SGHTS and CDR2 YDEGEE. The CDR3 DNA sequence: TGTGCCAGCAGACCCGACAGGGACTACAACTACAATGAGCAGTTCTTC. Its protein product is CASRPDRDYNYNEQFF.

This clonotype was detected many times. The chain is built from TRBV20-1 and TRBJ2-7; TRBD1 agrees at 7 bases. Germline trimming cut 5 bases from V and 4 bases from J; bases unmatched to any gene: 11. Germline V gene lookup returns CDR1 DFQATT and CDR2 SNEGSKA (reference sequence). The CDR3 is 14 amino acids. CDR3 sequence (DNA): TGCAGTGCTGCGGCCGGGACAGAACTATACGAGCAGTACTTC. Protein sequence: CSAAAGTELYEQYF.

A few counts support this clonotype. V is TRBV5-1 and J is TRBJ2-1; perhaps TRBD1 as D (6 bases). Germline V gene sequence: CDR1 SGHRS, CDR2 YFSETQ. This CDR3 region has 16 residues. The V and J ends lost 0 bases and 6 bases respectively, with 16 bases between them. CDR3 sequence: CASSLAYRAIGNEQFF. The CDR3 nucleotides are TGCGCCAGCAGCTTGGCTTACAGGGCGATCGGCAATGAGCAGTTCTTC.

A remark on this clonotype: Its ends do not fully match the called genes, so a read error is possible. This chain uses TRBV6-1 with TRBJ1-4, with 12 bases identical to TRBD1. The CDR3 sequence is 18 residues long. CDR1 and CDR2 from the germline V gene are MNHNS and SASEGT. The CDR3 sequence: CASREATGQGAANEKLFF. For the CDR3, the DNA is TGTGCCAGCAGAGAAGCTACGGGACAGGGGGCGGCTAATGAAAAACTGTTTTTT.

V and J are TRBV5-1 and TRBJ2-7; TRBD1 agrees at 9 bases. CDR3 length: 14 residues. Trimming removed 0 bases from V and 3 bases from J; junction bases left unmatched: 1. CDR1 and CDR2 (germline): SGHRS, YFSETQ. Here the CDR3 reads CASSLEGQGYEQYF. DNA of the CDR3: TGCGCCAGCAGCTTGGAGGGACAGGGCTACGAGCAGTACTTC.

The sample holds a few counts of this clonotype. The chain carries TRBV11-2 and TRBJ2-5, with TRBD2 matching 15 bases. V was clipped by 3 bases and J by 0 bases; unmatched bases: 2. CDR3 size: 17 residues. CDR1 and CDR2 from the germline V gene are SGHAT and FQNNGV. The CDR3 spells CASSLGTSGRYQETQYF. The CDR3 nucleotides read TGTGCCAGCAGCTTGGGGACTAGCGGGAGGTACCAAGAGACCCAGTACTTC.

This clonotype was counted only a few times. The chain employs TRBV12-3 or TRBV12-4 and TRBJ2-3; TRBD2 aligns across 10 bases. The CDR3 extends over 16 amino acids. J was trimmed by 0 bases and V by 4 bases; bases with no gene match: 4. The CDR3 DNA reads TGTGCCAGCAGTTCGACTAGCGGGCTAAGCACAGATACGCAGTATTTT. Translated, it gives CASSSTSGLSTDTQYF.

This clonotype was picked up many times. The chain couples TRBV4-2 to TRBJ2-2; TRBD2 matches 10 bases. The CDR3 covers 16 residues. The V segment lost 4 bases and the J segment 6 bases; nucleotides outside the gene matches: 8. Germline V gene data show CDR1 as LGHNA and CDR2 as YNFKEQ. CDR3 nucleotides: TGTGCCAGCAGCCCCCTAGCGGGAGTGGGGTCCGGGGAGCTGTTTTTT. Amino acids: CASSPLAGVGSGELFF.

This clonotype was seen only a few times. This chain links TRBV4-1 with TRBJ2-2; 8 bases are shared with TRBD1. Germline V gives CDR1 MGHRA, CDR2 YSYEKL. J gave up 4 bases and V 1 base, and 5 bases lay outside the gene matches. The CDR3 loop spans 16 amino acids. CDR3 bases: TGCGCCAGCAGCCAAGGGCAGGGGGCGGGCACCGGGGAGCTGTTTTTT. Its protein is CASSQGQGAGTGELFF.

This clonotype has at least ten counts. The chain is built from TRBV7-2 and TRBJ2-1; the match to TRBD1 covers 9 bases. Trimming removed 5 bases from V and 0 bases from J; junction bases left unmatched: 5. The germline V gene encodes CDR1 SGHTA and CDR2 FQGNSA. The CDR3 loop spans 16 amino acids. The CDR3 bases are TGTGCCAGCAGCCCTAGACAGGGGGACTCCTACAATGAGCAGTTCTTC. It encodes CASSPRQGDSYNEQFF.

The table lists this clonotype with a few counts. This chain joins TRBV5-1 and TRBJ1-2; no reliable D call. Germline V lookup: CDR1 SGHRS, CDR2 YFSETQ. The CDR3 sequence is 13 residues long. V was shortened by 4 bases and J by 3 bases, with 10 bases between the two germline ends. The CDR3 region is CASSGIEDYGYTF. The CDR3 DNA follows: TGCGCCAGCAGCGGAATAGAAGACTATGGCTACACCTTC. Supplemented by reference TRBV5-1 and TRBJ1-2, the full variable domain reads KAGVTQTPRYLIKTRGQQVTLSCSPISGHRSVSWYQQTPGQGLQFLFEYFSETQRNKGNFPGRFSGRQFSNSRSEMNVSTLELGDSALYLCASSGIEDYGYTFGSGTRLTVV.

This chain links TRBV4-2 with TRBJ2-7, with 14 bases matching TRBD2. This CDR3 is built from 17 residues. V lost 3 bases and J lost 2; bases outside the gene matches: 6. The germline gives CDR1 LGHNA, CDR2 YNFKEQ. In DNA, the CDR3 is TGTGCCAGCAGCCACCGTGGACTAGCGGGGGGTACCTACGAGCAGTACTTC. Residues: CASSHRGLAGGTYEQYF.

This clonotype was seen a few times. The chain carries TRBV4-3 and TRBJ2-6, with no clear D. Germline-derived CDR1 and CDR2 are LGHNA and YSLEER. The V and J ends lost 0 bases and 0 bases respectively, with 9 bases between them. The CDR3 is 17 residues long. The CDR3 DNA is TGCGCCAGCAGCCAAGATCGCACAGTCTCTGGGGCCAACGTCCTGACTTTC. Its translation: CASSQDRTVSGANVLTF.